The 22 T cell receptor beta chains below were found in one sample sequenced in a study of CD8 T cells in Susac syndrome (dated by TCRdb to between 2018 and 2020). Library method: the immunoSEQ multiplex PCR assay. RNA was extracted using the RNeasy kit, and roughly 0.5 to 1 ug of the RNA was reverse transcribed with random hexamers. TCRdb redid the processing of the public reads, applying fastp at Q25 and MiXCR, and retained in-frame beta chains. Rows matching on CDR3 protein sequence are summarized as one entry with the most common DNA and genes. Within this sample are approximately 210,000 distinct CDR3 sequences, with approximately 94% of them counted one time only. The leading ten clones occupy approximately 0.15% of the sample. The sample was CD4+ T cells from PBMCs. Every receptor here comes from a human donor with Susac syndrome.

V and J are TRBV7-8 and TRBJ1-1; D is ambiguous. The CDR3 covers 14 residues. Trimming stripped 8 bases from V and 5 bases from J, with 18 bases between. Germline-derived CDR1 and CDR2 are SGHVS and FQNEAQ. The CDR3 bases are TGTGCCAGCGGTTCTGGGTTGTCGGCGACTGAAGCTTTCTTT. It yields the protein CASGSGLSATEAFF.

The chain is built from TRBV29-1 and TRBJ2-7, with D possibly TRBD1 on 5 matching bases. The V gene lost 3 bases and the J gene lost 2 bases, with 14 bases spanning the gap. Germline CDR1 and CDR2: SQVTM and ANQGSEA. This CDR3 spans 14 amino acids. The CDR3 sequence is CSVEAPGSPYEQYF. The CDR3 DNA follows: TGCAGCGTTGAGGCCCCAGGGTCCCCCTACGAGCAGTACTTC.

This chain uses TRBV18 with TRBJ1-5, with D perhaps TRBD1 (6 bases). CDR1 is KGHSH and CDR2 is LQKENI in the germline V gene. V gave up 6 bases and J gave up 7 bases, with 16 bases separating them. The CDR3 totals 14 residues. CDR3 sequence (DNA): TGTGCCAGCTCCCTGGACAGCGGACAGCAGCCCCAGCATTTT. As protein: CASSLDSGQQPQHF.

The J gene is TRBJ1-6, the V gene TRBV5-1; 8 nucleotides align to TRBD1. The V and J ends lost 1 base and 7 bases, in that order; junction bases with no gene match: 4. Germline V gene lookup returns CDR1 SGHRS and CDR2 YFSETQ. The CDR3 loop spans 15 amino acids. In DNA, the CDR3 is TGCGCCAGCAGCTTGACAGGGGGAGAGAATTCACCCCTCCACTTT. Residues: CASSLTGGENSPLHF.

The chain carries TRBV20-1 and TRBJ2-4; the match to TRBD2 covers 13 bases. Germline loops: CDR1 DFQATT, CDR2 SNEGSKA (reference sequence). J lost 5 bases, V lost 5 bases, and 3 bases had no gene match. The CDR3 is 14 residues long. The CDR3 coding sequence is TGCAGTGCTTCACTAGCGGGGGGGCAAAACATTCAGTACTTC. Amino acids: CSASLAGGQNIQYF.

The J gene is TRBJ2-7, the V gene TRBV19; the D gene is possibly TRBD1 (6 bases). This CDR3 has 14 amino acids. Trimming pared 7 bases from V and 4 bases from J, leaving 17 bases between. Germline CDR1 reads LNHDA; CDR2 reads SQIVND (reference sequence). The CDR3 region is CASNEGGTYYEQYF. CDR3 sequence (DNA): TGTGCCAGTAATGAAGGGGGAACTTATTACGAGCAGTACTTC.

The CDR3 protein is CASSVSTLGETQYF. As DNA, the CDR3 is TGTGCCAGCAGCGTTAGTACTTTGGGGGAGACCCAGTACTTC. This chain connects TRBV9 to TRBJ2-5, with D unresolved. V lost 2 bases to trimming and J lost 5 bases, with 13 bases between them. Germline CDR1 is SGDLS and CDR2 is YYNGEE. The CDR3 is 14 amino acids.

This chain links TRBV5-1 with TRBJ2-7; possible D gene TRBD1, 5 bases. Germline values: CDR1 SGHRS, CDR2 YFSETQ. The CDR3 runs 14 residues. The V and J ends lost 0 bases and 6 bases respectively, with 13 bases between them. This chain's CDR3 is CASSLGDSQPEQYF. DNA of the CDR3: TGCGCCAGCAGCTTGGGAGACAGTCAACCCGAGCAGTACTTC.

The chain is built from TRBV6-5 and TRBJ1-2, with a tentative D call TRBD1 (5 bases). Per germline, CDR1 MNHEY and CDR2 SVGAGI. The CDR3 extends over 14 amino acids. Trimming removed 6 bases from V and 4 bases from J, with 15 bases in between. The CDR3 region has the DNA TGTGCCAGCAGGTTTTGGGCAGGGACCTATGGCTACACCTTC. This encodes CASRFWAGTYGYTF.

The chain's CDR3 is CASSSGDRGRSPLHF. The CDR3, as DNA: TGTGCCAGCAGCTCGGGGGACAGGGGGCGATCACCCCTCCACTTT. V usage is TRBV11-2 and J usage is TRBJ1-6; 12 bases are shared with TRBD1. V shed 4 bases, J shed 10 bases, and the junction held 5 bases outside the gene matches. Germline loops: CDR1 SGHAT, CDR2 FQNNGV. This CDR3 is 15 amino acids long. Using reference TRBV11-2 and TRBJ1-6 for the parts outside the CDR3, the full variable domain is EAGVAQSPRYKIIEKRQSVAFWCNPISGHATLYWYQQILGQGPKLLIQFQNNGVVDDSQLPKDRFSAERLKGVDSTLKIQPAKLEDSAVYLCASSSGDRGRSPLHFGNGTRLTVT.

This clonotype showed up just a few times. The rearrangement uses TRBV6-2 or TRBV6-3 and TRBJ2-3; D not certain. Germline CDR1 and CDR2: MNHEY and SVGEGT. The CDR3 contains 11 residues. Trimming stripped 5 bases from V and 4 bases from J, with 4 bases between. The CDR3 nucleotides read TGTGCCAGCAGTCCCGCAGATACGCAGTATTTT. Translating gives CASSPADTQYF.

The genes are TRBV9 and TRBJ2-1; 11 positions agree with TRBD2. CDR3 length equals 15 residues. J gave up 4 bases and V 3 bases, and 3 bases lay outside the gene matches. Germline lookup yields CDR1 SGDLS and CDR2 YYNGEE. CDR3 DNA: TGTGCCAGCAGCGGGGGACTAGCGGATTACAATGAGCAGTTCTTC. This gives the protein CASSGGLADYNEQFF.

V gene TRBV5-4 combines with J gene TRBJ2-1, with 11 bases fitting TRBD1. The CDR3 contains 15 residues. The J segment lost 6 bases and the V segment lost 4 bases, leaving 6 bases of the junction unmatched. The germline gives CDR1 SGHNT, CDR2 YYREEE (reference sequence). CDR3 amino acids: CASSQGQGGFNEQFF. The DNA for the CDR3 is TGTGCCAGCAGCCAGGGACAGGGGGGTTTCAATGAGCAGTTCTTC.

The chain has TRBV6-5 and TRBJ2-5, with D possibly called TRBD1 or TRBD2 (5 bases each). Per the germline V gene, CDR1 is MNHEY and CDR2 is SVGAGI. Trimming removed 2 bases at V and 5 bases at J, with 15 bases between. The CDR3 length is 15 residues. For the CDR3, the DNA is TGTGCCAGCAGTTACACCCCGGGGCAAAGTGAGACCCAGTACTTC. Amino acids: CASSYTPGQSETQYF.

The chain employs TRBV30 and TRBJ1-1; the D is unclear. V gave up 4 bases and J gave up 0 bases, with 9 bases separating them. Germline V gene data show CDR1 as GTSNPN and CDR2 as SVGIG (reference sequence). The CDR3 spans 13 residues. The CDR3 DNA is TGTGCCTGGACTTTCCCCTTGAACACTGAAGCTTTCTTT. Its protein is CAWTFPLNTEAFF.

The rearrangement joins TRBV12-3 or TRBV12-4 to TRBJ2-5; possibly TRBD2 for D (5 bases). The CDR3 runs to 13 residues. Trimming took 6 bases from V and 5 from J, leaving 13 bases between them. The CDR3 sequence is CASRSPSIETQYF. CDR3 in DNA: TGTGCCAGCAGGTCCCCTAGCATCGAGACCCAGTACTTC.

This chain's CDR3 is CASSIDGTDTQYF. DNA for the CDR3: TGCGCCAGCAGCATCGACGGCACAGATACGCAGTATTTT. This chain joins TRBV5-1 and TRBJ2-3; D unclear. The CDR3 runs to 13 residues. Germline CDR1 reads SGHRS; CDR2 reads YFSETQ. The V gene lost 4 bases and the J gene lost 1 base, with 7 bases spanning the gap.

This clonotype was counted a single time. The chain employs TRBV10-3 and TRBJ2-4; TRBD2 aligns across 7 bases. V was pared by 4 bases and J by 0 bases, with 6 bases of the junction left unmatched. Germline V gene lookup returns CDR1 ENHRY and CDR2 SYGVKD. CDR3 length: 16 residues. The CDR3 loop reads CAISAEGGLAKNIQYF. The CDR3 DNA reads as TGTGCCATCAGTGCAGAGGGAGGGCTAGCCAAAAACATTCAGTACTTC.

J is TRBJ1-2 and V is TRBV27, with 7 positions matching TRBD1. V lost 6 bases and J lost 6; bases outside the gene matches: 10. Germline loops: CDR1 MNHEY, CDR2 SMNVEV (reference sequence). The CDR3 has 14 amino acids. The DNA for the CDR3 is TGTGCCAGCAGGCCGTCCGGGACAGACAATGGCTACACCTTC. This translates into CASRPSGTDNGYTF.

This clonotype has a single count. V usage is TRBV5-6 and J usage is TRBJ1-6; no firm D call. V was shortened by 0 bases and J by 10 bases, with 5 bases between the two germline ends. The germline gives CDR1 SGHDT, CDR2 YYEEEE. The CDR3 loop spans 12 amino acids. The CDR3 reads CASSLGPSPLHF. Here the CDR3 DNA reads TGTGCCAGCAGCTTGGGGCCCTCACCCCTCCACTTT.

This chain joins TRBV25-1 and TRBJ1-6; D is ambiguous. This CDR3 has 13 residues. The V gene lost 3 bases and the J gene lost 4 bases, with 4 bases spanning the gap. The germline CDR1 and CDR2 sequences are MGHDK and SYGVNS. The CDR3 here is CASSDGYNSPLHF. CDR3 DNA: TGTGCCAGCAGTGACGGGTATAATTCACCCCTCCACTTT.

V and J are TRBV20-1 and TRBJ2-7, with TRBD1 matching over 9 bases. The length of the CDR3 is 14 residues. Germline CDR1 DFQATT, CDR2 SNEGSKA (reference sequence). J lost 6 bases, V lost 4 bases, and 10 bases had no gene match. CDR3 sequence reads: CSATLQGARGEQYF. The CDR3 bases are TGCAGTGCTACCCTACAGGGGGCACGTGGCGAGCAGTACTTC.